Each of the 8 T cell receptor beta chains below was sequenced from the same sample in a study of control samples from healthy donors and cancer patients. Measured with immunoSEQ multiplex PCR; TCRdb has only the in-frame clones, and not every one. The table lists approximately 170,000 clones, around nine tenths of them singletons, with 4.5% to 6% in the top ten. Material: blood. The receptor source for this set is a woman in her thirties in good health.

The rearrangement uses TRBV4-2 and TRBJ2-7, with 11 positions matching TRBD2. V lost 4 bases, J lost 3 bases, and 2 bases stayed unmatched. Germline lookup yields CDR1 LGHNA and CDR2 YNFKEQ. The CDR3 extends over 14 amino acids. The CDR3 DNA follows: TGTGCCAGCAGCCCCGGGACTAGCGGCTACGAGCAGTACTTC. It specifies CASSPGTSGYEQYF.

The genes are TRBV7-9 and TRBJ1-1, with D hard to call. The length of the CDR3 is 15 residues. Trimming shortened V by 5 bases and J by 1 base, and 14 bases separated the two germline ends. CDR1 is SEHNR and CDR2 is FQNEAQ in the germline V gene (reference sequence). The CDR3 sequence: CASSPPTARNTEAFF. The CDR3, as DNA: TGTGCCAGCAGCCCGCCCACAGCACGGAACACTGAAGCTTTCTTT.

The chain couples TRBV7-9 to TRBJ1-1; weak D call: TRBD1 (5 bases). V was clipped by 4 bases and J by 0 bases, with 9 bases between them. Looked up from germline, CDR1 is SEHNR and CDR2 is FQNEAQ (reference sequence). CDR3 length: 14 residues. The CDR3 is CASSSTAMNTEAFF. CDR3 nucleotide sequence: TGTGCCAGCAGCTCGACAGCCATGAACACTGAAGCTTTCTTT.

This clone was observed once. This chain uses TRBV9 with TRBJ2-2; D is undetermined. The V end lost 1 base, the J end lost 1 base, and 8 bases lay between the germline ends. This CDR3 comprises 15 residues. Germline V gene data show CDR1 as SGDLS and CDR2 as YYNGEE. The DNA of the CDR3 is TGTGCCAGCAGCGTAACCAAGGGGAACACCGGGGAGCTGTTTTTT. The encoded protein is CASSVTKGNTGELFF.

The V and J genes are TRBV10-3 and TRBJ2-3; TRBD2 is a possible D gene (7 bases). Germline lookup yields CDR1 ENHRY and CDR2 SYGVKD. V was pared by 3 bases and J by 4 bases, with 11 bases between. This CDR3 region has 14 residues. CDR3 region: CAISDGGGSDTQYF. The CDR3 region has the DNA TGTGCCATCAGTGATGGCGGGGGCTCAGATACGCAGTATTTT.

This rearrangement joins TRBV7-9 to TRBJ1-3, with 9 bases matching TRBD1. Germline values: CDR1 SEHNR, CDR2 FQNEAQ (reference sequence). This CDR3 region has 16 residues. Trimming at V came to 5 bases and at J to 4 bases, leaving 9 bases not matched to a gene. This CDR3 reads CASSALDRGSGNTIYF. For the CDR3, the DNA is TGTGCCAGCAGCGCCTTGGACAGGGGATCCGGAAACACCATATATTTT.

This chain uses TRBV13 with TRBJ2-3, with TRBD2 matching over 11 bases. CDR1 is PRHDT and CDR2 is FYEKMQ in the germline V gene (reference sequence). With 3 bases clipped from V and 5 bases from J, the junction kept 4 bases outside the gene matches. The CDR3 runs 15 residues. Written as DNA, the CDR3 is TGTGCCAGCAGCTTCCTAGCGGGAGGTAGAGATACGCAGTATTTT. Translation: CASSFLAGGRDTQYF.

Only one count was recorded for this clone. V gene TRBV28 combines with J gene TRBJ2-7; 9 bases are a match to TRBD1. This CDR3 is 14 amino acids long. The V and J ends lost 3 bases and 5 bases, in that order; junction bases with no gene match: 5. CDR1 MDHEN and CDR2 SYDVKM come from the germline V gene. The CDR3 loop is CASSLGDRVHEQYF. In DNA, the CDR3 is TGTGCCAGCAGTTTGGGGGACAGGGTCCACGAGCAGTACTTC.